This T cell receptor (beta chain) stems from a study of somatic mutations in cytotoxic T cells in rheumatoid arthritis. Study-wide results and limits: With age, CD8+ clonality increased in rheumatoid arthritis patients, whereas no such increase appeared in healthy controls. The targets (antigens) of the expanded CD8+ clones were not known.

The V gene end was trimmed by 4 bases and the J gene end by 3 bases; junction bases not matched to a gene: 6. The CDR3 has 14 residues. The germline CDR1 and CDR2 sequences are SGHDT and YYEEEE. The assay was immunoSEQ multiplex PCR, and TCRdb's table has in-frame clones only and misses some. The sample consists of under 35,000 clones, approximately 86% of them appearing once. Turning to this clone: Its antigen is unknown.

J is TRBJ2-7 and V is TRBV5-6, with 8 bases identical to TRBD1. Material for sequencing was CD8+ T cells sorted from blood. The TCR sequence derives from an adult with rheumatoid arthritis. The CDR3 region has the DNA TGTGCCAGCAGCATCGGACAGGGAGGCTACGAGCAGTACTTC. Its protein product is CASSIGQGGYEQYF.